Each of the 31 T cell receptor beta chains below was sequenced from the same sample in a study of blood T cell repertoires in COVID-19. Using immunoSEQ multiplex PCR, the repertoire was profiled, and TCRdb retains in-frame clones only, with some absent. The sample holds roughly 210,000 clones, around nine tenths seen once. Source material: PBMCs or T cells enriched from blood (not recorded which). These receptors were collected from a man under 40 in a cohort exposed to, infected with or recovered from COVID-19 (not recorded which).

The CDR3 spells CARKDGLSDEQYF. For the CDR3, the DNA is TGTGCCAGAAAGGACGGCCTTAGCGACGAGCAGTACTTC. The rearrangement uses TRBV7-2 and TRBJ2-7; a weak D match, TRBD2 (5 bases). The length of the CDR3 is 13 residues. Germline loops: CDR1 SGHTA, CDR2 FQGNSA. Trimming left V 9 bases short and J 5 bases short, with 17 bases between.

The chain uses TRBV7-2 and TRBJ1-1; unclear D gene. CDR1 and CDR2 from the germline V gene are SGHTA and FQGNSA. V was shortened by 4 bases and J by 0 bases, with 6 bases between the two germline ends. This CDR3 has 13 amino acids. CDR3 nucleotide sequence: TGTGCCAGCAGCTCCCAGGTGAACACTGAAGCTTTCTTT. Its translation: CASSSQVNTEAFF. Combining the CDR3 with reference TRBV7-2 and TRBJ1-1 gives the whole variable domain GAGVSQSPSNKVTEKGKDVELRCDPISGHTALYWYRQSLGQGLEFLIYFQGNSAPDKSGLPSDRFSAERTGGSVSTLTIQRTQQEDSAVYLCASSSQVNTEAFFGQGTRLTVV.

This clone appeared many times. The CDR3 sequence: CASREGASTGELFF. The CDR3 DNA reads TGTGCCAGTAGGGAGGGGGCGTCCACCGGGGAGCTGTTTTTT. The J gene is TRBJ2-2, the V gene TRBV19; TRBD1 is a possible D gene (7 bases). With 6 bases removed from V and 4 bases from J, the gap between germline ends came to 12 bases. CDR3 length equals 14 residues. Per germline, CDR1 LNHDA and CDR2 SQIVND (reference sequence).

The rearrangement links TRBV6-4 to TRBJ1-1; perhaps TRBD1 as D (5 bases). Germline lookup yields CDR1 MRHNA and CDR2 SNTAGT. There are 14 residues in the CDR3. Deletions cut 4 bases from V and 4 bases from J, with 13 bases between. The CDR3 bases are TGTGCCAGCAGTGTTTTTAGGGGATCCACTGAAGCTTTCTTT. Protein: CASSVFRGSTEAFF.

This chain links TRBV9 with TRBJ1-1, with TRBD1 matching 9 bases. The germline gives CDR1 SGDLS, CDR2 YYNGEE. The CDR3 sequence is 16 residues long. V dropped 3 bases and J dropped 5; count of bases not matched to a gene: 11. The CDR3 region has the DNA TGTGCCAGCAGCGCCCAGACAGGGGGACTATCAACTGAAGCTTTCTTT. It translates to CASSAQTGGLSTEAFF.

This clone was detected many times. This chain links TRBV28 with TRBJ1-5, with 8 positions matching TRBD1. Germline CDR1 reads MDHEN; CDR2 reads SYDVKM. The V and J ends lost 11 bases and 6 bases, in that order; junction bases with no gene match: 9. The CDR3 totals 13 residues. The CDR3, as DNA: TGTGCCGTTACCGGGACAGGTATTCAGCCCCAGCATTTT. Protein sequence: CAVTGTGIQPQHF.

This clone was detected only a few times. The V gene is TRBV5-5, the J gene TRBJ2-7; D gene ambiguous. Germline CDR1 SGHKS, CDR2 YYEKEE (reference sequence). Trimming removed 0 bases from V and 3 bases from J, with 7 bases in between. The CDR3 is 13 amino acids. The CDR3 region is CASSLGSSYEQYF. CDR3 sequence (DNA): TGTGCCAGCAGCTTGGGGTCTAGCTACGAGCAGTACTTC. Full variable domain (remainder filled in from reference TRBV5-5 and TRBJ2-7): DAGVTQSPTHLIKTRGQQVTLRCSPISGHKSVSWYQQVLGQGPQFIFQYYEKEERGRGNFPDRFSARQFPNYSSELNVNALLLGDSALYLCASSLGSSYEQYFGPGTRLTVT.

This chain connects TRBV27 to TRBJ1-2; no definite D call. V was pared by 5 bases and J by 5 bases, with 12 bases between. The CDR3 sequence is 13 residues long. CDR1 is MNHEY, CDR2 SMNVEV, per germline (reference sequence). CDR3 sequence (DNA): TGTGCCAGCAGTACCGATGACGGGTATGGCTACACCTTC. Its protein product is CASSTDDGYGYTF.

The CDR3 sequence is CASSTPGQGIADTQYF. CDR3 nucleotide sequence: TGTGCCAGCAGCACCCCGGGACAGGGGATTGCAGATACGCAGTATTTT. The J gene is TRBJ2-3, the V gene TRBV5-4; 10 bases are a match to TRBD1. The germline V gene has CDR1 SGHNT and CDR2 YYREEE (reference sequence). With V trimmed by 4 bases and J by 4 bases, 9 bases remained unmatched. This CDR3 is built from 16 residues.

The chain recombines TRBV3-1 (or the pseudogene TRBV3-2) with TRBJ2-1; TRBD1 agrees at 11 bases. The V and J ends lost 4 bases and 3 bases, in that order; junction bases with no gene match: 5. This CDR3 region has 16 residues. Germline assignment: CDR1 LGHDT and CDR2 YNNKEL (reference sequence). The DNA of the CDR3 is TGTGCCAGCAGCCCGGAGGACAGGGGGCTCTACAATGAGCAGTTCTTC. It encodes CASSPEDRGLYNEQFF.

The chain joins TRBV2 to TRBJ1-6, with 9 bases matching TRBD1. Germline V lookup: CDR1 SNHLY, CDR2 FYNNEI. This CDR3 has 16 amino acids. Germline trimming cut 4 bases from V and 6 bases from J; bases unmatched to any gene: 7. CDR3 sequence reads: CASSGRTGARNSPLHF. CDR3 in DNA: TGTGCCAGCAGTGGTCGGACAGGGGCCCGTAATTCACCCCTCCACTTT.

This clone was observed once. This chain connects TRBV7-6 to TRBJ2-3; 10 bases are a match to TRBD1. This CDR3 is built from 14 residues. Looked up from germline, CDR1 is SGHVS and CDR2 is FNYEAQ. V shed 5 bases and J 1 base; nucleotides not matched to a gene: 0. The CDR3 loop is CASSGTGGTDTQYF. The CDR3 nucleotides are TGTGCCAGCAGCGGGACAGGGGGCACAGATACGCAGTATTTT.

V is TRBV6-2 or TRBV6-3 and J is TRBJ2-1; 7 bases line up with TRBD2. V shed 6 bases and J 4 bases; nucleotides not matched to a gene: 9. The length of the CDR3 is 15 residues. CDR1 is MNHEY, CDR2 SVGEGT, per germline. In DNA, the CDR3 is TGTGCCAGCAGCCGTAGACTAGCCCAGTACAATGAGCAGTTCTTC. This codes for CASSRRLAQYNEQFF.

This chain joins TRBV7-2 and TRBJ2-1; D is possibly TRBD1 (6 bases). The CDR3 extends over 17 amino acids. V was shortened by 1 base and J by 0 bases, with 13 bases between the two germline ends. In germline, CDR1 is SGHTA, CDR2 FQGNSA. The CDR3 nucleotides are TGTGCCAGCAGCTTAGGGGGGCCCGCGGTCTCCTACAATGAGCAGTTCTTC. This codes for CASSLGGPAVSYNEQFF.

The genes are TRBV7-9 and TRBJ1-4; D ambiguous. CDR3 size: 15 residues. V lost 5 bases, J lost 2 bases, and 12 bases lay in between. Germline CDR1 reads SEHNR; CDR2 reads FQNEAQ (reference sequence). The CDR3 loop is CASSPDGSTNEKLFF. CDR3 coding DNA: TGTGCCAGCAGCCCCGATGGGAGCACTAATGAAAAACTGTTTTTT. Drawing the rest from reference TRBV7-9 and TRBJ1-4, the complete variable domain is DTGVSQNPRHKITKRGQNVTFRCDPISEHNRLYWYRQTLGQGPEFLTYFQNEAQLEKSRLLSDRFSAERPKGSFSTLEIQRTEQGDSAMYLCASSPDGSTNEKLFFGSGTQLSVL.

V is TRBV7-2 and J is TRBJ1-5, with TRBD1 as a possible D gene (6 bases). The germline V gene has CDR1 SGHTA and CDR2 FQGNSA. CDR3 length: 15 amino acids. The germline V and J ends were trimmed by 6 bases and 4 bases, with 16 bases remaining between them. CDR3 loop: CASRRNRDINQPQHF. In DNA, the CDR3 is TGTGCCAGCAGGCGGAACCGGGACATTAATCAGCCCCAGCATTTT.

This clone was seen only once. This rearrangement joins TRBV9 to TRBJ1-1; D not certain. Between the trimmed V and J ends, which lost 0 bases and 5 bases, there was a span of 14 bases. The germline CDR1 and CDR2 sequences are SGDLS and YYNGEE. The CDR3 extends over 15 amino acids. The CDR3 loop reads CASSVDVRTRTEAFF. The CDR3 nucleotides read TGTGCCAGCAGCGTAGACGTACGAACTCGAACTGAAGCTTTCTTT. Combining the CDR3 with reference TRBV9 and TRBJ1-1 gives the whole variable domain DSGVTQTPKHLITATGQRVTLRCSPRSGDLSVYWYQQSLDQGLQFLIQYYNGEERAKGNILERFSAQQFPDLHSELNLSSLELGDSALYFCASSVDVRTRTEAFFGQGTRLTVV.

This sequence joins TRBV28 and TRBJ1-6; D unclear. V was clipped by 2 bases and J by 7 bases, with 9 bases between them. The length of the CDR3 is 14 residues. Looked up from germline, CDR1 is MDHEN and CDR2 is SYDVKM. CDR3 DNA: TGTGCCAGCAGTTTAGGGCCGCAAAATTCACCCCTCCACTTT. Translation: CASSLGPQNSPLHF. Looking up the rest from reference TRBV28 and TRBJ1-6 gives the full variable domain: DVKVTQSSRYLVKRTGEKVFLECVQDMDHENMFWYRQDPGLGLRLIYFSYDVKMKEKGDIPEGYSVSREKKERFSLILESASTNQTSMYLCASSLGPQNSPLHFGNGTRLTVT.

The chain joins TRBV28 to TRBJ2-1; maybe TRBD1 (6 bases). This CDR3 has 15 amino acids. Per germline, CDR1 MDHEN and CDR2 SYDVKM. V lost 7 bases, J lost 3 bases, and 16 bases lay in between. CDR3 residues: CASKLKGVGYNEQFF. The CDR3 DNA sequence: TGTGCCAGCAAACTGAAGGGGGTGGGCTACAATGAGCAGTTCTTC.

This clone was detected only once. The chain joins TRBV7-6 to TRBJ2-5; D call uncertain. V dropped 6 bases and J dropped 5 bases, with 7 bases sitting between them. In germline, CDR1 is SGHVS, CDR2 FNYEAQ. This CDR3 comprises 11 residues. In nucleotides, the CDR3 is TGTGCCAGCAGTCCCGCGGAGACCCAGTACTTC. Its translation is CASSPAETQYF. The entire variable domain, with the rest obtained from reference TRBV7-6 and TRBJ2-5, is as follows: GAGVSQSPRYKVTKRGQDVALRCDPISGHVSLYWYRQALGQGPEFLTYFNYEAQQDKSGLPNDRFSAERPEGSISTLTIQRTEQRDSAMYRCASSPAETQYFGPGTRLLVL.

The chain is built from TRBV27 and TRBJ1-2; the D is unclear. CDR1 is MNHEY, CDR2 SMNVEV, per germline (reference sequence). CDR3 size: 15 residues. Trimming took off 6 bases at V and 2 bases at J, with 16 bases between the two ends. CDR3 DNA sequence: TGTGCCAGCAGACAAACCCGGGTCGTCAACTATGGCTACACCTTC. It translates to CASRQTRVVNYGYTF.

CDR3 sequence reads: CASSLGAYNQPQHF. The CDR3 DNA follows: TGTGCCAGCAGCTTGGGGGCGTATAATCAGCCCCAGCATTTT. The chain employs TRBV28 and TRBJ1-5; D is possibly TRBD1 (6 bases). CDR1 MDHEN and CDR2 SYDVKM come from the germline V gene. Trimming stripped 6 bases from V and 4 bases from J, with 13 bases between. This CDR3 is built from 14 residues.

CDR3 nucleotide sequence: TGTGCCAGCGGTCCCGTCGGGGGCTACGAGCAGTACTTC. Translated, it gives CASGPVGGYEQYF. The chain uses TRBV2 and TRBJ2-7; maybe TRBD2 (6 bases). The CDR3 runs to 13 residues. Per germline, CDR1 SNHLY and CDR2 FYNNEI. V was cut by 8 bases and J by 3 bases, with 14 bases left in between. Looking up the rest from reference TRBV2 and TRBJ2-7 gives the full variable domain: EPEVTQTPSHQVTQMGQEVILRCVPISNHLYFYWYRQILGQKVEFLVSFYNNEISEKSEIFDDQFSVERPDGSNFTLKIRSTKLEDSAMYFCASGPVGGYEQYFGPGTRLTVT.

This chain links TRBV5-6 with TRBJ1-2; perhaps TRBD1 as D (5 bases). The CDR3 extends over 13 amino acids. Looked up from germline, CDR1 is SGHDT and CDR2 is YYEEEE. V was cut by 2 bases and J by 7 bases, with 12 bases left in between. In DNA, the CDR3 is TGTGCCAGCAGCTTAAAACAGGTGGTTGGCTACACCTTC. It translates to CASSLKQVVGYTF.

The chain recombines TRBV7-2 with TRBJ2-5; weak D call: TRBD2 (5 bases). Germline assignment: CDR1 SGHTA and CDR2 FQGNSA. V was pared by 0 bases and J by 5 bases, with 10 bases between. The CDR3 is 14 residues long. CDR3 nucleotide sequence: TGTGCCAGCAGCTTAGCGGGCCGAGGGGAGACCCAGTACTTC. Translation: CASSLAGRGETQYF.

V and J are TRBV11-1 and TRBJ2-5; no clear D gene. The length of the CDR3 is 12 residues. The germline V gene encodes CDR1 SGHAT and CDR2 FQDESV (reference sequence). V lost 4 bases and J lost 0, with 3 bases in between. DNA of the CDR3: TGTGCCAGCAGCTCCTACCAAGAGACCCAGTACTTC. The encoded protein is CASSSYQETQYF.

The rearrangement uses TRBV5-1 and TRBJ2-3; TRBD1 might be the D (6 bases). The V end was cut by 1 base, the J end by 2 bases, with 8 bases between. Germline V gene sequence: CDR1 SGHRS, CDR2 YFSETQ. CDR3 size: 14 residues. The CDR3 DNA reads TGCGCCAGCAGCTTGACAGGGACCACAGATACGCAGTATTTT. It is translated as CASSLTGTTDTQYF.

This sequence joins TRBV5-4 and TRBJ2-1, with TRBD1 matching over 9 bases. Germline trimming cut 4 bases from V and 7 bases from J; bases unmatched to any gene: 21. The CDR3 runs 19 residues. The germline V gene has CDR1 SGHNT and CDR2 YYREEE (reference sequence). The chain's CDR3 is CASSEKRTGGSRYQNEQFF. CDR3 bases: TGTGCCAGCAGCGAAAAAAGAACAGGGGGCAGCAGGTATCAGAATGAGCAGTTCTTC. The full variable domain, with the rest looked up from reference TRBV5-4 and TRBJ2-1, is ETGVTQSPTHLIKTRGQQVTLRCSSQSGHNTVSWYQQALGQGPQFIFQYYREEENGRGNFPPRFSGLQFPNYSSELNVNALELDDSALYLCASSEKRTGGSRYQNEQFFGPGTRLTVL.

The V and J genes are TRBV28 and TRBJ1-3; D remains ambiguous. Germline V lookup: CDR1 MDHEN, CDR2 SYDVKM. V shed 5 bases and J shed 4 bases, with 21 bases lying between them. This CDR3 is 17 amino acids long. CDR3 protein: CASSIPSSGSPGNTIYF. The CDR3, as DNA: TGTGCCAGCAGTATTCCAAGCTCCGGGAGTCCCGGAAACACCATATATTTT.

This chain connects TRBV4-1 to TRBJ1-6; no firm D call. The germline V gene encodes CDR1 MGHRA and CDR2 YSYEKL. V lost 5 bases, J lost 0 bases, and 11 bases lay in between. CDR3 length equals 16 residues. DNA of the CDR3: TGCGCCAGCAGCACAGACAAGAGCTCCTATAATTCACCCCTCCACTTT. Its protein is CASSTDKSSYNSPLHF.

In this sample, this clone turned up once. The gene calls are TRBV7-9 and TRBJ2-3; 11 positions match TRBD2. The junction had 4 bases not matched to a gene; V was cut back by 4 bases and J by 4 bases. CDR1 and CDR2 (germline): SEHNR, FQNEAQ (reference sequence). CDR3 size: 15 residues. The CDR3 nucleotides read TGTGCCAGCAGCTCACTAGCGGGAGACGCAGATACGCAGTATTTT. Translation gives CASSSLAGDADTQYF.